The 20 T cell receptor beta chains below come from one sample, sequenced in a study of blood T cell repertoires in COVID-19. Assay used: immunoSEQ multiplex PCR; TCRdb lists only in-frame clones, some missing. The sample holds about 300,000 clones, about four fifths seen once. Sequenced: peripheral blood. These receptors all come from a human donor with COVID-19, enrolled during active disease. The donor label of this sample is uncertain.

This rearrangement joins TRBV11-2 to TRBJ2-1; TRBD2 aligns across 12 bases. J lost 7 bases, V lost 6 bases, and 7 bases had no gene match. Germline values: CDR1 SGHAT, CDR2 FQNNGV. The CDR3 loop spans 15 amino acids. The CDR3 DNA reads as TGTGCCAGCAGTCGAGGACTAGCGGGGCCAAATGAGCAGTTCTTC. Its protein product is CASSRGLAGPNEQFF.

This chain links TRBV6-5 with TRBJ2-1; 10 bases map to TRBD2. Trimming cost V 5 bases and J 6 bases; bases outside gene matches: 4. Germline CDR1 is MNHEY and CDR2 is SVGAGI. The CDR3 is 14 amino acids. The CDR3 DNA is TGTGCCAGCAGTCTAGCGGGAGAGGGCAATGAGCAGTTCTTC. It codes for CASSLAGEGNEQFF.

The chain employs TRBV30 and TRBJ1-6; D possibly corresponds to TRBD1 (6 bases). The CDR3 extends over 13 amino acids. The germline CDR1 and CDR2 sequences are GTSNPN and SVGIG (reference sequence). V dropped 1 base and J dropped 10 bases, with 11 bases sitting between them. The CDR3 coding sequence is TGTGCCTGGAGTGCACAGGGTGACTCACCCCTCCACTTT. Translating it yields CAWSAQGDSPLHF.

The J gene is TRBJ2-7, the V gene TRBV5-1, with 7 bases fitting TRBD1. Germline trimming cut 3 bases from V and 0 bases from J; bases unmatched to any gene: 6. This CDR3 comprises 15 residues. Germline V gene data show CDR1 as SGHRS and CDR2 as YFSETQ. CDR3 loop: CASSWIQGRSYEQYF. DNA for the CDR3: TGCGCCAGCAGCTGGATACAGGGGCGCTCCTACGAGCAGTACTTC.

The V call is TRBV25-1, the J call TRBJ2-3; D may be TRBD2 (6 bases). The germline V and J ends were trimmed by 7 bases and 4 bases, with 12 bases remaining between them. The CDR3 sequence is 13 residues long. Germline CDR1 is MGHDK and CDR2 is SYGVNS. CDR3 protein: CASTTAGPDTQYF. CDR3 nucleotides: TGTGCCAGCACCACGGCGGGGCCAGATACGCAGTATTTT.

This chain joins TRBV6-5 and TRBJ1-4; the match to TRBD1 covers 8 bases. CDR3 length: 16 residues. Germline V gene data show CDR1 as MNHEY and CDR2 as SVGAGI. V lost 4 bases and J lost 6; bases outside the gene matches: 10. The CDR3 is CASSSPHTGGDEKLFF. The DNA for the CDR3 is TGTGCCAGCAGTTCCCCCCATACAGGGGGTGATGAAAAACTGTTTTTT.

The chain carries TRBV6-1 and TRBJ1-6; 7 nucleotides line up with TRBD1. The CDR3 has 14 residues. CDR1 and CDR2 (germline): MNHNS, SASEGT. J lost 7 bases, V lost 4 bases, and 4 bases had no gene match. CDR3 in DNA: TGTGCCAGCAGTGCCCCGGGACAGAATTCACCCCTCCACTTT. Translating gives CASSAPGQNSPLHF.

This clone occurred a few times. The rearrangement joins TRBV4-3 to TRBJ2-5, with TRBD2 identical over 14 bases. V trimming: 3 bases; J trimming: 4 bases; junction bases outside the gene matches: 4. The germline gives CDR1 LGHNA, CDR2 YSLEER. CDR3 length equals 16 residues. The CDR3 reads CASSQGLAGAGETQYF. The CDR3 bases are TGCGCCAGCAGCCAGGGACTAGCGGGAGCCGGAGAGACCCAGTACTTC.

V usage is TRBV30 and J usage is TRBJ2-3; 9 positions match TRBD2. There are 15 residues in the CDR3. V trimming: 2 bases; J trimming: 4 bases; junction bases outside the gene matches: 7. The germline gives CDR1 GTSNPN, CDR2 SVGIG (reference sequence). The CDR3 loop reads CAWSRAGGPSDTQYF. In nucleotides, the CDR3 is TGTGCCTGGAGTCGGGCGGGAGGGCCGTCAGATACGCAGTATTTT.

The chain carries TRBV5-1 and TRBJ1-5; 8 bases are shared with TRBD1. The germline V gene has CDR1 SGHRS and CDR2 YFSETQ. J lost 2 bases, V lost 4 bases, and 2 bases had no gene match. The CDR3 loop spans 14 amino acids. This chain's CDR3 is CASSPTGGNQPQHF. The DNA of the CDR3 is TGCGCCAGCAGCCCGACAGGGGGCAATCAGCCCCAGCATTTT.

The rearrangement uses TRBV30 and TRBJ1-1; TRBD1 is a possible D gene (5 bases). Germline V lookup: CDR1 GTSNPN, CDR2 SVGIG (reference sequence). The CDR3 covers 11 residues. Trimming cost V 5 bases and J 5 bases, with 9 bases left between them. This CDR3 is CAWLGGTEAFF. The CDR3 DNA is TGTGCCTGGCTTGGGGGGACTGAAGCTTTCTTT.

The V gene is TRBV5-4, the J gene TRBJ1-1; 8 positions agree with TRBD1. The germline V gene has CDR1 SGHNT and CDR2 YYREEE (reference sequence). The length of the CDR3 is 16 residues. Trimming at V came to 2 bases and at J to 5 bases, leaving 11 bases not matched to a gene. CDR3 coding DNA: TGTGCCAGCAGCTTATTTGGAACCAGGGGGCATACTGAAGCTTTCTTT. This encodes CASSLFGTRGHTEAFF.

This clone was recorded a few times. V usage is TRBV12-3 or TRBV12-4 and J usage is TRBJ2-5; no definite D call. This CDR3 has 11 residues. V gave up 6 bases and J gave up 1 base, with 3 bases separating them. CDR3 nucleotide sequence: TGTGCCAGCAGCCGCCAAGAGACCCAGTACTTC. Its protein product is CASSRQETQYF.

This clone was observed a single time. The V call is TRBV11-2, the J call TRBJ1-3, with D possibly TRBD1 on 5 matching bases. The CDR3 has 15 residues. The germline V gene encodes CDR1 SGHAT and CDR2 FQNNGV. V dropped 3 bases and J dropped 0 bases, with 9 bases sitting between them. Written as DNA, the CDR3 is TGTGCCAGCAGCTTTCAGGGAAACTCTGGAAACACCATATATTTT. Its translation is CASSFQGNSGNTIYF.

V gene TRBV6-2 or TRBV6-3 combines with J gene TRBJ2-1; 10 bases match TRBD1. The CDR3 consists of 18 residues. J was trimmed by 0 bases and V by 4 bases; bases with no gene match: 9. Germline assignment: CDR1 MNHEY and CDR2 SVGEGT. The CDR3 sequence is CASSWDRGAGSSYNEQFF. The CDR3 nucleotides are TGTGCCAGCAGTTGGGACAGGGGAGCGGGAAGCTCCTACAATGAGCAGTTCTTC.

Only one count was recorded for this clone. The chain employs TRBV6-6 and TRBJ2-1, with 7 bases identical to TRBD1. Germline lookup yields CDR1 MNHNY and CDR2 SVGAGI (reference sequence). The CDR3 consists of 16 residues. With 5 bases clipped from V and 1 base from J, the junction kept 8 bases outside the gene matches. This CDR3 is CASSPAGTASYNEQFF. DNA for the CDR3: TGTGCCAGCAGTCCCGCCGGGACAGCATCCTACAATGAGCAGTTCTTC.

The gene calls are TRBV24-1 and TRBJ1-5, with 10 nucleotides matching TRBD1. The J segment lost 5 bases and the V segment lost 3 bases, leaving 18 bases of the junction unmatched. Germline V gene lookup returns CDR1 KGHDR and CDR2 SFDVKD. CDR3 length equals 20 residues. CDR3 coding DNA: TGTGCCACCAGTGATCGCCGGCGGACAGGGGGAATCGGTTGGGATCAGCCCCAGCATTTT. Translating gives CATSDRRRTGGIGWDQPQHF.

The chain's CDR3 is CASSPGTGGAYEQYF. The CDR3 nucleotides are TGTGCCAGCAGCCCAGGGACAGGTGGGGCCTACGAGCAGTACTTC. The V call is TRBV11-2, the J call TRBJ2-7, with 8 nucleotides matching TRBD1. Trimming at V came to 5 bases and at J to 2 bases, leaving 8 bases not matched to a gene. Germline V gene sequence: CDR1 SGHAT, CDR2 FQNNGV. The CDR3 is 15 residues long.

The V and J genes are TRBV6-2 or TRBV6-3 and TRBJ2-7; 7 bases match TRBD1. The CDR3 covers 15 residues. Germline CDR1 MNHEY, CDR2 SVGEGT. V dropped 6 bases and J dropped 3; count of bases not matched to a gene: 11. The CDR3 loop reads CASSLRQGSGYEQYF. CDR3 bases: TGTGCCAGCAGCCTCCGACAGGGTTCAGGCTACGAGCAGTACTTC.

The chain joins TRBV7-2 to TRBJ2-2; 8 nucleotides match TRBD1. Per germline, CDR1 SGHTA and CDR2 FQGNSA. The CDR3 length is 16 residues. V dropped 4 bases and J dropped 0; count of bases not matched to a gene: 4. The CDR3 coding sequence is TGTGCCAGCAGCTCGGACAGGGTAGCGAACACCGGGGAGCTGTTTTTT. Encoded protein: CASSSDRVANTGELFF. Full variable domain (rest looked up from reference TRBV7-2 and TRBJ2-2): GAGVSQSPSNKVTEKGKDVELRCDPISGHTALYWYRQSLGQGLEFLIYFQGNSAPDKSGLPSDRFSAERTGGSVSTLTIQRTQQEDSAVYLCASSSDRVANTGELFFGEGSRLTVL.